This entry concerns a single T cell receptor beta chain. Its specific antigen is unknown. Per-nucleotide qualities are absent, and no much larger clonotype sits a single base away. The sample's time point label, decoded: cycle 4 day 1 (C4D1), after less than seven weeks of nivolumab. Every trial patient had relapsed after autologous stem cell transplantation, and cohorts A, B and C differed in prior brentuximab vedotin exposure. The trial cohort was composed of over 50 patients with relapsed/refractory classical Hodgkin lymphoma, for whom complete response, partial response or progressive disease was recorded as best overall response. In the multi-cohort phase II CheckMate 205 trial, trial patients received single-agent nivolumab. An independent review committee assessed best overall response by applying the 2007 International Working Group response criteria. Trial PBMCs were collected just before the start of nivolumab (C1D1) and during therapy at cycle 2 day 1 and cycle 4 day 1. Peripheral blood was collected in 8 mL Vacutainer Cell Preparation Tubes, from which PBMCs were isolated by centrifugation and then cryopreserved.

Genomic DNA was isolated using the Qiagen DNeasy kit from unsorted PBMCs as well as from negatively selected CD4+ and CD8+ fractions. Amplification of TCR beta CDR3 regions was done by immunoSEQ multiplex PCR with primers that anneal to V and J segments. A synthetic immune receptor repertoire was used to minimize amplification bias, and remaining bias was computationally removed after sequencing. The study's own analysis went as follows. Custom Python scripts were used to quantify repertoire diversity as the Shannon entropy index. Unsorted, CD4+ and CD8+ repertoires were analyzed separately, except in combined analyses where CD4+ and CD8+ sequences were merged in silico. A clone was considered expanded if an increase in frequency of at least 2-fold after treatment relative to C1D1 was found, and a pseudocount of 0.5 was applied to clones undetected at baseline. Clones with 0 or 1 copy at C1D1 were classified as singleton clones, and clones with 2 or more copies were classified as non-singleton clones. Clones expanded in unsorted samples were labelled as CD4+, CD8+ or unknown by matching protein sequences in sorted samples from the same patient. Wilcoxon tests on paired samples were used to test changes in diversity from C1D1 to C4D1. The table comes from immuneACCESS by way of TCRdb, which keeps in-frame sequences with V and J called. Part of the clones is missing from these tables; in studies checked, under half for an unresolved V gene and the rest for unknown reasons. V, J and clone size reflect that table, while D and trimming were determined from the DNA. Counted in this sample were tens of thousands of clones; more than 65% of them appeared once. The ten largest make up 22% of the sample.

These data originate in a study of PD-1 blockade in classical Hodgkin lymphoma (dated by TCRdb to about 2020). The study in broad terms: Nivolumab dosing was 3 mg/kg intravenously every 2 weeks, continuing until either disease progression or unacceptable toxicity. A peripheral blood immune signature of response to PD-1 blockade in classical Hodgkin lymphoma was defined using TCR beta sequencing and CyTOF.

A distance of 3 bases separates the germline ends of V and J, which lose 1 base and 2 bases respectively. Counted from cysteine to phenylalanine, this CDR3 has 13 amino acids. Here the CDR3 DNA is all that survives: 39 bases in frame from base 1. Based on the germline V gene, the CDR1 and CDR2 sequences are MGHRA and YSYEKL. On the study overall, not on this receptor specifically: Trial patients achieving complete response had baseline diversity similar to newly diagnosed patients, whereas partial responders and progressors had significantly lower diversity. CD4+ but not CD8+ TCR diversity rose significantly by C4D1 (p=0.0027 vs p=0.16), most apparent in complete responders (p=0.02). Newly diagnosed patients were reported to have lower baseline TCR diversity than healthy donors, and relapsed/refractory patients were reported to have lower baseline TCR diversity still. The study covered only a single clinical trial cohort, and the causes of the repertoire differences, possibly disease activity or prior therapy, were still not defined. Lower diversity was seen in patients whose nivolumab began less than 1 year after ASCT, and these patients were left out of later analyses so that immune reconstitution would not confound the results.

The chain joins TRBV4-1 to TRBJ1-3; no D segment can be confidently identified. This specimen consisted of peripheral blood mononuclear cells (PBMCs), obtained before the fourth cycle of nivolumab. This sequence was found in a human donor with classical Hodgkin lymphoma. The base sequence is TGCGCCAGCAGCCAAGGTGCTGGAAACACCATATATTTT. Translated, this gives CASSQGAGNTIYF.